This note documents a single TCR beta chain sequence. What it binds is unknown. This entry belongs to a study of vaccination and CD4 T cells after COVID-19. Documented treatment: roughly nine-day PBMC culture with coronavirus spike peptide pools or control peptides (ViraFEST assay). Notes on the study in general: Data came from relatively few convalescent patients and lacked early post-infection timepoints. Vaccine-specific clones numbering 304 of 307 showed spike mono-reactivity in convalescent patients.

An Oncomine TCR Beta short-read assay was used to sequence the DNA from cultured CD4+ T cells. Investigators obtained genomic DNA by extraction from cultured CD4+ T cells. TCRdb ran MiXCR on the PCR reads and lists one entry per CDR3 protein. Of 10,000 to 15,000 distinct CDR3 sequences in the sample, 50% to 65% were seen once. The clonotype was recovered from a human donor who had recovered from COVID-19. The sequencing sample was made of CD4+ T cells from blood, cultured in vitro.

The DNA of the CDR3 is TGTGCCAGCAGTACTCCGTACTTC. It codes for CASSTPYF. V and J are TRBV7-9 and TRBJ2-5; D call uncertain. Trimming stripped 6 bases from V and 13 bases from J, with 6 bases between. The germline CDR1 and CDR2 sequences are SEHNR and FQNEAQ (reference sequence). The CDR3 spans 8 residues.